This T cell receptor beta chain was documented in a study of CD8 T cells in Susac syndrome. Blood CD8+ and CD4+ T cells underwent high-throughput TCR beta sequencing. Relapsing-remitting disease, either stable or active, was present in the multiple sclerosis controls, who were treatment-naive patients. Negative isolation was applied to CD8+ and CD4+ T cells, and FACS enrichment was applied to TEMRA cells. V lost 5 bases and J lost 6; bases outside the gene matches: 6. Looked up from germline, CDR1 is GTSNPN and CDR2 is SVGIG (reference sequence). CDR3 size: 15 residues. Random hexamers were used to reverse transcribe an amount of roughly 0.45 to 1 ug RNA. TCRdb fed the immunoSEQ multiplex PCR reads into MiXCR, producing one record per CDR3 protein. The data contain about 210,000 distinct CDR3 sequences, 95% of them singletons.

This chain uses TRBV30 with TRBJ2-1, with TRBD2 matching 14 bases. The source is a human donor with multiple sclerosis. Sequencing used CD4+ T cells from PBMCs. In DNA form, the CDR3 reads TGTGCCTGGGGGAGGGGACTAGCGGGAGTCAATGAGCAGTTCTTC. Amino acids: CAWGRGLAGVNEQFF.